This T cell receptor (beta chain) was captured by sequencing in a study of lymphopenia after photon versus proton radiotherapy. V was shortened by 3 bases and J by 1 base, with 24 bases between the two germline ends. The V gene's germline CDR1 is LNHDA and CDR2 SQIVND (reference sequence). The CDR3 covers 20 residues. Points on this clone: Its specificity is unknown.

Notes on the study in general: Only patients who died were analyzed for survival; proton advantage is unproven. Post-nadir TCR diversity decline inversely tracked overall survival among those who died. Under photons, naive T cells and diversity fell while effector/memory populations rose. After the lymphocyte nadir, photon-treated repertoires showed oligoclonal expansion, especially of CD8+ Temra cells.

TCRdb's table, derived via immunoSEQ multiplex PCR, lists solely in-frame clones and lacks some. The table has about 14,000 clones, 82% seen once; the top ten hold 27%. This chain uses TRBV19 with TRBJ2-2; a possible D gene is TRBD1 (7 bases). The source material was peripheral blood, sampled from a patient treated with photon-based radiotherapy. This receptor was identified in a man aged 50 to 60 with gastric cancer. The CDR3: CASSIAAQGGTAGNTGELFF. As DNA, the CDR3 is TGTGCCAGTAGTATTGCGGCCCAAGGGGGGACAGCGGGGAACACCGGGGAGCTGTTTTTT.